This passage covers 5 T cell receptor beta chains from one sample sequenced in a study of control samples from healthy donors and cancer patients. The assay was immunoSEQ multiplex PCR, and TCRdb's table has in-frame clones only and misses some. The table has roughly 100,000 clones, about 90% seen once. The sample comprised blood. These receptor sequences come from a woman aged 18-29 years in good health.

This clone showed up just once. The chain carries TRBV6-4 and TRBJ1-1; no definite D call. The V gene lost 5 bases and the J gene lost 0 bases, with 7 bases spanning the gap. The CDR3 runs to 13 residues. The germline V gene encodes CDR1 MRHNA and CDR2 SNTAGT. The CDR3 protein is CASSLEMNTEAFF. The DNA for the CDR3 is TGTGCCAGCAGTCTCGAAATGAACACTGAAGCTTTCTTT.

The chain couples TRBV28 to TRBJ1-2, with a tentative D call TRBD1 (6 bases). CDR3 length: 15 amino acids. V lost 4 bases, J lost 2 bases, and 14 bases lay in between. Germline V gene data show CDR1 as MDHEN and CDR2 as SYDVKM. In nucleotides, the CDR3 is TGTGCCAGCAGTTACATAGGGGGACGAAACTATGGCTACACCTTC. This encodes CASSYIGGRNYGYTF.

The CDR3 DNA is TGTGCCAGCAGCTTACCCGGAGCAGATACGCAGTATTTT. This encodes CASSLPGADTQYF. This chain links TRBV7-9 with TRBJ2-3; no clear D. Germline loops: CDR1 SEHNR, CDR2 FQNEAQ (reference sequence). V lost 2 bases to trimming and J lost 4 bases, with 7 bases between them. The CDR3 is 13 residues long.

V is TRBV4-3 and J is TRBJ2-1, with D possibly being TRBD2 (6 bases). V shed 0 bases and J shed 7 bases, with 19 bases lying between them. Germline CDR1 is LGHNA and CDR2 is YSLEER. The CDR3 loop spans 17 amino acids. In DNA form, the CDR3 reads TGCGCCAGCAGCCAAGATGTTCGGCAGAGCGGAGGGAATGAGCAGTTCTTC. This translates into CASSQDVRQSGGNEQFF.

With respect to this clone: An end of the junction differs from the germline gene, which may be a read error. This chain links TRBV28 with TRBJ2-1, with TRBD2 matching over 9 bases. Germline CDR1 MDHEN, CDR2 SYDVKM. The CDR3 totals 14 residues. CDR3 in DNA: TGTACCAGCATCTTTAGCGGGGGATACAATGAGCAGTTCTTC. Translating gives CTSIFSGGYNEQFF. Drawing the rest from reference TRBV28 and TRBJ2-1, the complete variable domain is DVKVTQSSRYLVKRTGEKVFLECVQDMDHENMFWYRQDPGLGLRLIYFSYDVKMKEKGDIPEGYSVSREKKERFSLILESASTNQTSMYLCTSIFSGGYNEQFFGPGTRLTVL.